The rows below give T cell receptor beta chains drawn from one sample of a study of T-cell memory formation after mild COVID-19. TCRdb re-analysed the 5' RACE reads in MiXCR, keeping a single row per CDR3 protein. The table records about 140,000 distinct CDR3 sequences, 13% to 15% of them present only once. Sequencing was done on a sample of PBMCs or a T cell subset sorted from them (not recorded which). The receptors derive from an adult woman who had mild COVID-19 (a few samples of this study predate the infection). Cell type and time point are not known. Both conserved end residues are part of each CDR3. Each record gives: CDR3 length, clone size, V gene, J gene, D gene, CDR3 protein, CDR3 DNA. A D gene is named only where the DNA matches it firmly. Only part of the rows carry a size: once, few, many, or a class if the clone is expanded.

len: 13
abundance: few
v_gene: TRBV12-3/TRBV12-4
j_gene: TRBJ1-1
d_gene: .
CDR3aa: CASTPPGSTEAFF
CDR3nt: TGTGCCAGCACCCCCCCCGGGAGCACTGAAGCTTTCTTT

len: 16
abundance: many
v_gene: TRBV7-9
j_gene: TRBJ2-3
d_gene: TRBD1
CDR3aa: CASSSLGTASTDTQYF
CDR3nt: TGTGCCAGCAGTTCTCTGGGGACAGCAAGCACAGATACGCAGTATTTT

len: 15
abundance: .
v_gene: TRBV5-5
j_gene: TRBJ1-2
d_gene: TRBD1
CDR3aa: CASSIRQGNNYGYTF
CDR3nt: TGTGCCAGCAGCATTCGACAGGGGAATAACTATGGCTACACCTTC

len: 13
abundance: few
v_gene: TRBV7-9
j_gene: TRBJ2-1
d_gene: .
CDR3aa: CASSPFADNEQFF
CDR3nt: TGTGCCAGCAGCCCTTTTGCCGATAATGAGCAGTTCTTC

len: 16
abundance: few
v_gene: TRBV19
j_gene: TRBJ1-1
d_gene: .
CDR3aa: CASSTDPRGQNTEAFF
CDR3nt: TGTGCCAGTAGTACAGACCCCAGGGGCCAGAACACTGAAGCTTTCTTT

len: 20
abundance: few
v_gene: TRBV7-9
j_gene: TRBJ2-2
d_gene: TRBD2
CDR3aa: CASSLPGTSGGTANTGELFF
CDR3nt: TGTGCCAGCAGCTTACCCGGGACTAGCGGGGGTACCGCGAACACCGGGGAGCTGTTTTTT

len: 9
abundance: .
v_gene: TRBV7-9
j_gene: TRBJ2-1
d_gene: .
CDR3aa: CASPNEQFF
CDR3nt: TGTGCCAGCCCCAATGAGCAGTTCTTC

len: 15
abundance: few
v_gene: TRBV4-1
j_gene: TRBJ1-1
d_gene: .
CDR3aa: CASSQRRGADFEAFF
CDR3nt: TGCGCCAGCAGCCAACGGAGAGGGGCCGATTTTGAAGCTTTCTTT

len: 14
abundance: .
v_gene: TRBV7-8
j_gene: TRBJ1-1
d_gene: .
CDR3aa: CASSLVLSGEEAFF
CDR3nt: TGTGCCAGCAGCTTAGTATTAAGCGGGGAGGAAGCTTTCTTT

len: 13
abundance: .
v_gene: TRBV29-1
j_gene: TRBJ1-3
d_gene: .
CDR3aa: CSVGEVSGNTIYF
CDR3nt: TGCAGCGTTGGAGAGGTCTCTGGAAACACCATATATTTT

len: 20
abundance: .
v_gene: TRBV9
j_gene: TRBJ2-5
d_gene: .
CDR3aa: CASSGNRDFLGGGPGETQYF
CDR3nt: TGTGCCAGCAGCGGTAACAGGGATTTTTTGGGGGGTGGCCCTGGAGAGACCCAGTACTTC

len: 12
abundance: .
v_gene: TRBV24-1
j_gene: TRBJ2-7
d_gene: .
CDR3aa: CATSDRPYEQYF
CDR3nt: TGTGCCACCAGTGATCGCCCCTACGAGCAGTACTTC

len: 15
abundance: .
v_gene: TRBV9
j_gene: TRBJ2-2
d_gene: .
CDR3aa: CASSVGGVNTGELFF
CDR3nt: TGTGCCAGCAGCGTAGGGGGGGTTAACACCGGGGAGCTGTTTTTT

len: 12
abundance: few
v_gene: TRBV7-2
j_gene: TRBJ2-5
d_gene: .
CDR3aa: CASTHLEQTQYF
CDR3nt: TGTGCCAGCACCCACCTTGAACAGACCCAGTACTTC

len: 12
abundance: few
v_gene: TRBV5-6
j_gene: TRBJ2-2
d_gene: .
CDR3aa: CASSGWSGELFF
CDR3nt: TGTGCCAGCAGCGGTTGGTCCGGGGAGCTGTTTTTT

len: 15
abundance: few
v_gene: TRBV7-9
j_gene: TRBJ2-1
d_gene: .
CDR3aa: CASSPRTGGINEQFF
CDR3nt: TGTGCCAGCAGCCCCCGGACAGGAGGGATCAATGAGCAGTTCTTC

len: 15
abundance: few
v_gene: TRBV7-8
j_gene: TRBJ2-1
d_gene: TRBD2
CDR3aa: CASSASSGTSNEQFF
CDR3nt: TGTGCCAGCAGCGCCTCTTCCGGGACTAGTAATGAGCAGTTCTTC

len: 13
abundance: few
v_gene: TRBV27
j_gene: TRBJ1-1
d_gene: .
CDR3aa: CASSWGANTEAFF
CDR3nt: TGTGCCAGCAGTTGGGGGGCGAACACTGAAGCTTTCTTT

len: 14
abundance: .
v_gene: TRBV5-1
j_gene: TRBJ2-7
d_gene: TRBD1
CDR3aa: CASSLADRVYEQYF
CDR3nt: TGCGCCAGCAGCTTGGCTGACAGGGTCTACGAGCAGTACTTC

len: 16
abundance: few
v_gene: TRBV11-2
j_gene: TRBJ2-5
d_gene: TRBD2
CDR3aa: CASSFGLAGGAETQYF
CDR3nt: TGTGCCAGCAGCTTTGGACTAGCGGGGGGTGCAGAGACCCAGTACTTC

len: 12
abundance: .
v_gene: TRBV29-1
j_gene: TRBJ2-2
d_gene: .
CDR3aa: CSSKERTGELFF
CDR3nt: TGCAGCTCCAAGGAAAGAACCGGGGAGCTGTTTTTT

len: 14
abundance: .
v_gene: TRBV12-5
j_gene: TRBJ1-1
d_gene: TRBD1
CDR3aa: CASGVTGEDTEAFF
CDR3nt: TGTGCTAGTGGGGTGACAGGGGAGGACACTGAAGCTTTCTTT

len: 14
abundance: .
v_gene: TRBV27
j_gene: TRBJ2-7
d_gene: .
CDR3aa: CATAGTVTVYEQYF
CDR3nt: TGTGCCACAGCGGGGACAGTTACGGTCTACGAGCAGTACTTC

len: 16
abundance: .
v_gene: TRBV4-2
j_gene: TRBJ2-2
d_gene: .
CDR3aa: CASSPPSAGNTGELFF
CDR3nt: TGTGCCAGCAGCCCCCCCTCGGCGGGGAACACCGGGGAGCTGTTTTTT

len: 16
abundance: .
v_gene: TRBV7-6
j_gene: TRBJ2-3
d_gene: .
CDR3aa: CASSLGDSWGTDTQYF
CDR3nt: TGTGCCAGCAGCTTAGGAGACAGTTGGGGCACAGATACGCAGTATTTT

len: 12
abundance: .
v_gene: TRBV25-1
j_gene: TRBJ2-3
d_gene: TRBD2
CDR3aa: CASGEVREGRHF
CDR3nt: TGTGCCAGCGGGGAGGTGCGGGAGGGCCGGCATTTT

len: 13
abundance: .
v_gene: TRBV7-6
j_gene: TRBJ2-1
d_gene: .
CDR3aa: CASSEGAENEQFF
CDR3nt: TGTGCCAGCAGCGAAGGGGCAGAAAATGAGCAGTTCTTC

len: 20
abundance: .
v_gene: TRBV9
j_gene: TRBJ1-1
d_gene: .
CDR3aa: CASSVDPGSGGGGLNTEAFF
CDR3nt: TGTGCCAGCAGCGTAGATCCCGGGTCGGGAGGTGGGGGATTGAACACTGAAGCTTTCTTT

len: 16
abundance: .
v_gene: TRBV11-2
j_gene: TRBJ2-6
d_gene: TRBD1
CDR3aa: CASSSDRVSGANVLTF
CDR3nt: TGTGCCAGCAGCTCAGACAGGGTATCAGGGGCCAACGTCCTGACTTTC

len: 13
abundance: .
v_gene: TRBV6-5
j_gene: TRBJ2-2
d_gene: .
CDR3aa: CASSYESIGELFF
CDR3nt: TGTGCCAGCAGTTACGAGAGTATCGGGGAGCTGTTTTTT

len: 14
abundance: few
v_gene: TRBV19
j_gene: TRBJ1-1
d_gene: .
CDR3aa: CASSITAANTEAFF
CDR3nt: TGTGCCAGTAGTATAACGGCAGCGAACACTGAAGCTTTCTTT

len: 14
abundance: few
v_gene: TRBV6-2/TRBV6-3
j_gene: TRBJ2-7
d_gene: .
CDR3aa: CASSTPGRIYEQYF
CDR3nt: TGTGCCAGCAGCACTCCGGGCCGGATCTACGAGCAGTACTTC

len: 13
abundance: few
v_gene: TRBV24-1
j_gene: TRBJ1-5
d_gene: .
CDR3aa: CATRNRVAQPQHF
CDR3nt: TGTGCCACCAGAAACAGGGTTGCTCAGCCCCAGCATTTT

len: 14
abundance: .
v_gene: TRBV29-1
j_gene: TRBJ2-7
d_gene: TRBD1
CDR3aa: CSVSGQETSYEQYF
CDR3nt: TGCAGCGTTTCGGGACAGGAGACCTCCTACGAGCAGTACTTC

len: 15
abundance: few
v_gene: TRBV6-6
j_gene: TRBJ2-3
d_gene: .
CDR3aa: CATHAGGIFTDTQYF
CDR3nt: TGTGCCACCCACGCGGGCGGAATCTTCACAGATACGCAGTATTTT

len: 13
abundance: many
v_gene: TRBV5-6
j_gene: TRBJ2-1
d_gene: .
CDR3aa: CASSSQGWGEQFF
CDR3nt: TGTGCCAGCAGCTCTCAGGGGTGGGGTGAGCAGTTCTTC

len: 17
abundance: few
v_gene: TRBV20-1
j_gene: TRBJ2-7
d_gene: TRBD2
CDR3aa: CSARDFDNTGTRREQYF
CDR3nt: TGCAGTGCTAGGGACTTCGACAACACCGGGACTAGACGCGAGCAGTACTTC